The T cell receptor (beta chain) under discussion was sequenced for a study of cytotoxic CD8 clonotypes in ibrutinib-treated CLL. Whole-study context: Overall, around 25 responses were partial and 2 complete; following median 68 months, around 15 patients stayed remitted and 12 progressed. Regarding the study as a whole: Private clonotypes, not public ones, expanded at ibrutinib response.

Notes on this clone: The antigen remains unidentified.

Data came from immunoSEQ multiplex PCR; TCRdb stores just in-frame clones and leaves some out. The table has about 21,000 clones, roughly 80% seen once. This CDR3 contains 21 residues. Specimen: PBMCs, collected before ibrutinib treatment. V usage is TRBV21-1 and J usage is TRBJ2-7; the table assigns TRBD2, which was not confirmed against the DNA. TRBV21-1 is termed a pseudogene. The receptor was isolated from a human donor with chronic lymphocytic leukemia. CDR3 nucleotides: TGTGCCAGCAGCAAAAGTCGGCCGTTTAGGTGCACTAGCGGGGGGGATTACGAGCAGTACTTC. As protein: CASSKSRPFRCTSGGDYEQYF.